Following are 22 T cell receptor beta chains from one sample sequenced in a study of beta chain features in type 1 diabetes. The antigens of these receptors remain unknown. The study's findings and limits: TCRB CDR3 length was moderately but significantly reduced in all four CD4+ subsets of Type 1 diabetes patients.

The sequenced template was cDNA made from the entire isolated RNA. Here immunoSEQ multiplex PCR was the method, and the copy in TCRdb shows in-frame clones only, minus some. Here the sample spans about 700,000 clones, 10% to 15% being singletons. The sample consisted of naive CD4+ T cells from blood. Receptors originate from a man younger than 30 with type 1 diabetes.

A few counts support this clone. Other DNA sequences in this sample translate to the same CDR3. The gene calls are TRBV10-3 and TRBJ1-5, with D tentatively TRBD1 (5 bases). The CDR3 totals 14 residues. V was pared by 2 bases and J by 6 bases, with 11 bases between. Per the germline V gene, CDR1 is ENHRY and CDR2 is SYGVKD. CDR3 DNA: TGTGCCATCAGTGAGGGGCAGGGCGGTCAGCCCCAGCATTTT. Encoded protein: CAISEGQGGQPQHF.

Of note for this clone: At one end, the junction sequence differs from germline, possibly due to a read error. J is TRBJ2-1 and V is TRBV10-3, with D perhaps matching TRBD1 or TRBD2 (5 bases each). This CDR3 has 17 amino acids. Germline values: CDR1 ENHRY, CDR2 SYGVKD. CDR3 DNA: TGTGCCAGCAGTCACTCCCCGGGACGGCTGTCCTACAATGAGCAGTTCTTC. This gives the protein CASSHSPGRLSYNEQFF.

J is TRBJ2-5 and V is TRBV6-1; 8 bases fit TRBD1. Germline V CDR1 and CDR2: MNHNS, SASEGT. Trimming removed 2 bases from V and 4 bases from J; junction bases left unmatched: 9. This CDR3 has 16 amino acids. The CDR3 protein is CASSELSWTGLETQYF. CDR3 in DNA: TGTGCCAGCAGTGAACTATCCTGGACAGGGTTAGAGACCCAGTACTTC.

The V and J genes are TRBV7-8 and TRBJ2-7; D not resolved. Trimming removed 1 base at V and 2 bases at J, with 12 bases between. The CDR3 consists of 15 residues. Germline loops: CDR1 SGHVS, CDR2 FQNEAQ. The CDR3 DNA reads as TGTGCCAGCAGCTTAGACATCGAGCCAACCTACGAGCAGTACTTC. Translated, it gives CASSLDIEPTYEQYF.

The chain recombines TRBV9 with TRBJ2-3, with D tentatively TRBD1 (5 bases). Germline loops: CDR1 SGDLS, CDR2 YYNGEE. V was cut by 3 bases and J by 1 base, with 18 bases left in between. This CDR3 has 17 residues. CDR3 nucleotide sequence: TGTGCCAGCAGCGAACAACAGGTCCCACGGGGCACAGATACGCAGTATTTT. It codes for CASSEQQVPRGTDTQYF.

A note on this clone: Within the sample, other DNA sequences also encode this same CDR3. The genes are TRBV28 and TRBJ2-6, with D uncertain. V shed 5 bases and J shed 2 bases, with 7 bases lying between them. Germline-derived CDR1 and CDR2 are MDHEN and SYDVKM. CDR3 length: 14 amino acids. The CDR3 is CASSPPAGANVLTF. CDR3 DNA: TGTGCCAGCAGTCCACCGGCTGGGGCCAACGTCCTGACTTTC. The full variable domain, in which reference TRBV28 and TRBJ2-6 provide the parts outside the CDR3, is DVKVTQSSRYLVKRTGEKVFLECVQDMDHENMFWYRQDPGLGLRLIYFSYDVKMKEKGDIPEGYSVSREKKERFSLILESASTNQTSMYLCASSPPAGANVLTFGAGSRLTVL.

Comment on this clone: This CDR3 is also generated by other DNA sequences in the sample. The chain joins TRBV27 to TRBJ1-5; D is possibly TRBD1 (5 bases). CDR1 is MNHEY, CDR2 SMNVEV, per germline (reference sequence). With 3 bases removed from V and 4 bases from J, the gap between germline ends came to 7 bases. CDR3 length: 13 amino acids. CDR3 DNA: TGTGCCAGCAGTTTTGGGGGAAATCAGCCCCAGCATTTT. It codes for CASSFGGNQPQHF.

This clone was seen a single time. V is TRBV6-5 and J is TRBJ1-3; no firm D call. V shed 4 bases and J shed 0 bases, with 10 bases lying between them. There are 15 residues in the CDR3. Germline CDR1 and CDR2: MNHEY and SVGAGI. The CDR3 sequence is CASSFEGISGNTIYF. The CDR3 region has the DNA TGTGCCAGCAGTTTCGAGGGTATCTCTGGAAACACCATATATTTT.

This clone was seen only a few times. The CDR3 sequence is CASSQLHSQGRNIQYF. CDR3 bases: TGCGCCAGCAGCCAACTCCATTCACAGGGAAGGAACATTCAGTACTTC. V usage is TRBV4-1 and J usage is TRBJ2-4, with D tentatively TRBD1 (6 bases). V lost 2 bases and J 7 bases, leaving 18 bases between the germline ends. This CDR3 has 16 residues. Germline V CDR1 and CDR2: MGHRA, YSYEKL.

This clone occurred a few times. The chain recombines TRBV19 with TRBJ2-5; 9 bases map to TRBD2. Germline CDR1 is LNHDA and CDR2 is SQIVND (reference sequence). J gave up 1 base and V 8 bases, and 8 bases lay outside the gene matches. This CDR3 comprises 15 residues. The CDR3 sequence: CASQAGGPAQETQYF. DNA for the CDR3: TGTGCCAGTCAGGCGGGGGGGCCTGCCCAAGAGACCCAGTACTTC.

The rearrangement joins TRBV28 to TRBJ1-2, with 8 bases lining up with TRBD1. Trimming at V came to 8 bases and at J to 8 bases, leaving 10 bases not matched to a gene. The CDR3 contains 13 residues. Germline V gene sequence: CDR1 MDHEN, CDR2 SYDVKM. CDR3 in DNA: TGTGCCAGCGACCCGGACAGGGCGGGCGGCTACACCTTC. It codes for CASDPDRAGGYTF.

This clone was counted a few times. The chain uses TRBV7-2 and TRBJ2-3, with 8 bases lining up with TRBD2. V lost 2 bases and J lost 6; bases outside the gene matches: 4. CDR3 length: 14 amino acids. The germline gives CDR1 SGHTA, CDR2 FQGNSA. CDR3 loop: CASSLRAGDDTQYF. In DNA, the CDR3 is TGTGCCAGCAGCTTAAGAGCGGGGGACGATACGCAGTATTTT.

The chain couples TRBV10-1 to TRBJ1-3; D gene uncertain. Germline V gene sequence: CDR1 WNHNN, CDR2 SYGVQD (reference sequence). V shed 10 bases and J shed 0 bases, with 10 bases lying between them. This CDR3 is built from 13 residues. CDR3 nucleotide sequence: TGCGCCACCCAACGGGACTCTGGAAACACCATATATTTT. As protein: CATQRDSGNTIYF.

The rearrangement links TRBV9 to TRBJ1-4, with no clear D. CDR3 length: 15 residues. Germline loops: CDR1 SGDLS, CDR2 YYNGEE. V lost 6 bases and J 0 bases, leaving 12 bases between the germline ends. The DNA of the CDR3 is TGTGCCAGCATAGCCTCTCGCGCAACTAATGAAAAACTGTTTTTT. Protein: CASIASRATNEKLFF.

This chain connects TRBV6-6 to TRBJ2-4, with TRBD1 identical over 8 bases. V was clipped by 10 bases and J by 3 bases; unmatched bases: 5. Germline V gene data show CDR1 as MNHNY and CDR2 as SVGAGI (reference sequence). The CDR3 is made up of 13 amino acids. CDR3 region: CAIGGQGKNIQYF. CDR3 in DNA: TGTGCCATAGGCGGACAGGGCAAAAACATTCAGTACTTC.

To note about this clone: Other DNA sequences in the sample encode the same CDR3. The chain is built from TRBV27 and TRBJ2-7; 11 positions match TRBD1. Germline V gene lookup returns CDR1 MNHEY and CDR2 SMNVEV (reference sequence). This CDR3 has 15 residues. With 3 bases clipped from V and 3 bases from J, the junction kept 4 bases outside the gene matches. The CDR3: CASSLGTGGIYEQYF. CDR3 nucleotide sequence: TGTGCCAGCAGTTTGGGGACAGGGGGAATCTACGAGCAGTACTTC.

The rearrangement uses TRBV15 and TRBJ2-2; 8 nucleotides align to TRBD1. Germline-derived CDR1 and CDR2 are LNHNV and YYDKDF (reference sequence). The CDR3 length is 17 residues. V gave up 0 bases and J gave up 7 bases; unmatched junction bases: 10. The CDR3 is CATSRDLPGQGIGELFF. The CDR3 nucleotides read TGTGCCACCAGCAGAGATTTGCCTGGACAGGGAATCGGGGAGCTGTTTTTT.

This clone was picked up a small number of times. The V call is TRBV5-1, the J call TRBJ2-3, with a possible D match to TRBD1 (5 bases). CDR1 is SGHRS and CDR2 is YFSETQ in the germline V gene. The V end lost 4 bases, the J end lost 0 bases, and 12 bases lay between the germline ends. The CDR3 extends over 15 amino acids. CDR3 coding DNA: TGCGCCAGCAGCCCTGACAGAACGAGCACAGATACGCAGTATTTT. Translating gives CASSPDRTSTDTQYF.

Only a few counts were recorded for this clone. The chain carries TRBV29-1 and TRBJ2-4, with no clear D. The germline V and J ends were trimmed by 4 bases and 3 bases, with 4 bases remaining between them. Germline CDR1 SQVTM, CDR2 ANQGSEA. The CDR3 spans 11 residues. This CDR3 reads CSVGSKNIQYF. CDR3 DNA: TGCAGCGTTGGAAGCAAAAACATTCAGTACTTC.

This chain joins TRBV7-6 and TRBJ2-1; D possibly uses TRBD1 or TRBD2 (6 bases each). Germline V CDR1 and CDR2: SGHVS, FNYEAQ. V gave up 6 bases and J gave up 5 bases, with 14 bases separating them. There are 14 residues in the CDR3. DNA of the CDR3: TGTGCCAGCAGTCGGGGGCAAAATCACAATGAGCAGTTCTTC. Its translation is CASSRGQNHNEQFF.

Only a few counts were recorded for this clone. The chain combines TRBV7-6 with TRBJ2-5; 9 nucleotides agree with TRBD1. CDR3 length: 16 residues. Losses at the gene ends were 1 base for V and 2 bases for J; bases not matched to a gene: 5. The germline V gene has CDR1 SGHVS and CDR2 FNYEAQ. The DNA of the CDR3 is TGTGCCAGCAGCTTAGACAGGGGGCTGAATCAAGAGACCCAGTACTTC. As protein: CASSLDRGLNQETQYF.

DNA of the CDR3: TGTGCCAGCAGCTTCTCCCGGAGAGGGTGGGGAAACACCATATATTTT. This encodes CASSFSRRGWGNTIYF. The rearrangement uses TRBV7-9 and TRBJ1-3; D gene uncertain. Trimming took 3 bases from V and 4 from J, leaving 16 bases between them. This CDR3 is 16 amino acids long. Germline lookup yields CDR1 SEHNR and CDR2 FQNEAQ (reference sequence).